What follows are 5 T cell receptor beta chains derived from one specimen sequenced in a study of blood T cell repertoires in COVID-19. Here immunoSEQ multiplex PCR was the method, and the copy in TCRdb shows in-frame clones only, minus some. The table has some 200,000 clones, approximately 84% seen once. Sequencing input: peripheral blood. The receptors shown here come from a woman aged 60 to 75 with acute or convalescent COVID-19.

This chain joins TRBV5-1 and TRBJ2-6, with 7 bases that match TRBD1. The V gene's germline CDR1 is SGHRS and CDR2 YFSETQ. J lost 1 base, V lost 8 bases, and 3 bases had no gene match. This CDR3 has 14 residues. CDR3 sequence (DNA): TGCGCCAGTCAACAGGGGTCTGGGGCCAACGTCCTGACTTTC. It yields the protein CASQQGSGANVLTF. The complete variable domain, with remaining parts taken from reference TRBV5-1 and TRBJ2-6, reads KAGVTQTPRYLIKTRGQQVTLSCSPISGHRSVSWYQQTPGQGLQFLFEYFSETQRNKGNFPGRFSGRQFSNSRSEMNVSTLELGDSALYLCASQQGSGANVLTFGAGSRLTVL.

The gene calls are TRBV11-2 and TRBJ2-5; 7 nucleotides line up with TRBD2. Germline values: CDR1 SGHAT, CDR2 FQNNGV. V lost 3 bases to trimming and J lost 2 bases; unmatched junction nucleotides: 0. This CDR3 has 13 residues. The CDR3 DNA follows: TGTGCCAGCAGCTTGGGGGGGCAAGAGACCCAGTACTTC. Its protein is CASSLGGQETQYF.

This chain uses TRBV4-3 with TRBJ2-3, with D perhaps TRBD2 (5 bases). The germline gives CDR1 LGHNA, CDR2 YSLEER. The V end was cut by 3 bases, the J end by 2 bases, with 18 bases between. This CDR3 spans 17 amino acids. The CDR3 here is CASSQNPGFGNTDTQYF. CDR3 in DNA: TGCGCCAGCAGCCAGAATCCCGGGTTCGGGAACACAGATACGCAGTATTTT.

This clone was seen a handful of times. The rearrangement uses TRBV9 and TRBJ2-1; the D gene is possibly TRBD2 (6 bases). Trimming took off 3 bases at V and 8 bases at J, with 6 bases between the two ends. The germline V gene encodes CDR1 SGDLS and CDR2 YYNGEE. The CDR3 contains 11 residues. In DNA, the CDR3 is TGTGCCAGCAGCGGGGACTATGAGCAGTTCTTC. Translating gives CASSGDYEQFF. The entire variable domain, with the rest obtained from reference TRBV9 and TRBJ2-1, is as follows: DSGVTQTPKHLITATGQRVTLRCSPRSGDLSVYWYQQSLDQGLQFLIQYYNGEERAKGNILERFSAQQFPDLHSELNLSSLELGDSALYFCASSGDYEQFFGPGTRLTVL.

This clone appeared once. The chain combines TRBV7-2 with TRBJ2-3; 11 nucleotides line up with TRBD2. CDR1 and CDR2 from the germline V gene are SGHTA and FQGNSA. CDR3 length equals 15 residues. Trimming removed 4 bases from V and 5 bases from J; junction bases left unmatched: 5. CDR3 nucleotides: TGTGCCAGCAGCTACCCGACTAGCGGGGTAGATACGCAGTATTTT. It codes for CASSYPTSGVDTQYF.